What follows are 30 T cell receptor beta chains derived from one specimen sequenced in a study of T cell responses to AZD1222 COVID-19 vaccine. TCRdb's copy holds only in-frame clones and misses some; the assay was immunoSEQ multiplex PCR. The sample yields 140,000 to 150,000 clones, 85% to 95% seen once. Sequenced material: peripheral blood, taken on day 0 of AZD1222 vaccination. The receptors originated from an adult in good health.

This clone was recorded once. V gene TRBV9 combines with J gene TRBJ2-1, with D perhaps TRBD1 (5 bases). The CDR3 runs 14 residues. V lost 1 base and J 5 bases, leaving 10 bases between the germline ends. The V gene's germline CDR1 is SGDLS and CDR2 YYNGEE. DNA of the CDR3: TGTGCCAGCAGCGTACAACAGACAGACAATGAGCAGTTCTTC. This translates into CASSVQQTDNEQFF.

This rearrangement joins TRBV24-1 to TRBJ1-1; the match to TRBD1 covers 12 bases. V gave up 7 bases and J gave up 8 bases; unmatched junction bases: 7. Germline CDR1 is KGHDR and CDR2 is SFDVKD. This CDR3 is 14 amino acids long. DNA of the CDR3: TGTGCCACCAGCCCGGGACAGGGGGCGAAAGAAGCTTTCTTT. Amino acid sequence: CATSPGQGAKEAFF.

The chain joins TRBV7-2 to TRBJ1-2; tentatively, D is TRBD1 (5 bases). Germline V lookup: CDR1 SGHTA, CDR2 FQGNSA. Trimming left V 5 bases short and J 0 bases short, with 7 bases between. The CDR3 consists of 13 residues. The chain's CDR3 is CASSPTANYGYTF. CDR3 in DNA: TGTGCCAGCAGCCCGACAGCTAACTATGGCTACACCTTC.

The J gene is TRBJ2-7, the V gene TRBV11-2; D may match TRBD1 or TRBD2 (5 bases each). Germline assignment: CDR1 SGHAT and CDR2 FQNNGV. V was cut by 4 bases and J by 3 bases, with 10 bases left in between. The CDR3 length is 13 residues. The CDR3 coding sequence is TGTGCCAGCAGCTCGGGGACGGTCTACGAGCAGTACTTC. This encodes CASSSGTVYEQYF.

J is TRBJ1-6 and V is TRBV29-1; D not certain. The CDR3 is 13 amino acids. Trimming pared 0 bases from V and 11 bases from J, leaving 11 bases between. CDR1 and CDR2 from the germline V gene are SQVTM and ANQGSEA. CDR3 region: CSVEDQVGTPLHF. Here the CDR3 DNA reads TGCAGCGTTGAAGATCAGGTTGGAACACCCCTCCACTTT.

V gene TRBV18 combines with J gene TRBJ1-3, with D unclear. This CDR3 region has 18 residues. Trimming pared 3 bases from V and 0 bases from J, leaving 18 bases between. Germline CDR1 is KGHSH and CDR2 is LQKENI. In DNA form, the CDR3 reads TGTGCCAGCTCACCTAATTTCGGACGGGAAGGCTCTGGAAACACCATATATTTT. Its protein product is CASSPNFGREGSGNTIYF.

The gene calls are TRBV9 and TRBJ2-2, with D possibly being TRBD1 or TRBD2 (5 bases each). CDR3 length: 17 amino acids. The germline CDR1 and CDR2 sequences are SGDLS and YYNGEE. With 3 bases removed from V and 3 bases from J, the gap between germline ends came to 18 bases. The CDR3 DNA reads TGTGCCAGCAGCGCGGGTAGGCAGGGAGCTTACACCGGGGAGCTGTTTTTT. Translating it yields CASSAGRQGAYTGELFF.

The chain employs TRBV3-1 (or the pseudogene TRBV3-2) and TRBJ1-1; D is unclear. V gave up 4 bases and J gave up 4 bases, with 10 bases separating them. Germline V gene lookup returns CDR1 LGHDT and CDR2 YNNKEL (reference sequence). CDR3 length equals 13 residues. Here the CDR3 DNA reads TGTGCCAGCAGCCTATCGCGCGGCACTGAAGCTTTCTTT. It is translated as CASSLSRGTEAFF.

The chain uses TRBV7-2 and TRBJ2-2, with D possibly matching TRBD1 (5 bases). CDR3 length: 15 amino acids. V lost 4 bases and J 4 bases, leaving 13 bases between the germline ends. Germline assignment: CDR1 SGHTA and CDR2 FQGNSA. The CDR3 reads CASSSPNRITGELFF. The CDR3 DNA sequence: TGTGCCAGCAGCTCCCCCAACAGGATCACCGGGGAGCTGTTTTTT.

The count of this clone is one. The genes are TRBV2 and TRBJ1-2; weak D call: TRBD1 (5 bases). Germline assignment: CDR1 SNHLY and CDR2 FYNNEI. The CDR3 has 14 amino acids. V was shortened by 6 bases and J by 6 bases, with 17 bases between the two germline ends. CDR3 in amino acids: CASSPGLTSDGYTF. The CDR3 coding sequence is TGTGCCAGCAGCCCGGGGCTGACTTCCGATGGCTACACCTTC.

This chain uses TRBV12-3 or TRBV12-4 with TRBJ2-3; D is undetermined. The CDR3 has 13 residues. Trimming left V 9 bases short and J 1 base short, with 11 bases between. CDR3 in DNA: TGTGCCAGTTCATGGCTGGGCACAGATACGCAGTATTTT. Encoded protein: CASSWLGTDTQYF.

The chain links TRBV2 to TRBJ1-6; D is undetermined. The V gene's germline CDR1 is SNHLY and CDR2 FYNNEI. The CDR3 is 13 amino acids. Trimming stripped 2 bases from V and 11 bases from J, with 10 bases between. CDR3 sequence: CASSERADPPLHF. In DNA, the CDR3 is TGTGCCAGCAGTGAAAGGGCGGATCCACCCCTCCACTTT. Full variable domain (rest looked up from reference TRBV2 and TRBJ1-6): EPEVTQTPSHQVTQMGQEVILRCVPISNHLYFYWYRQILGQKVEFLVSFYNNEISEKSEIFDDQFSVERPDGSNFTLKIRSTKLEDSAMYFCASSERADPPLHFGNGTRLTVT.

The chain links TRBV28 to TRBJ1-4; D gene unclear. Germline loops: CDR1 MDHEN, CDR2 SYDVKM. The CDR3 length is 14 residues. Trimming took 2 bases from V and 10 from J, leaving 14 bases between them. CDR3 amino acids: CASSLILPGTKLFF. CDR3 DNA sequence: TGTGCCAGCAGTTTAATCCTCCCCGGAACAAAACTGTTTTTT.

This chain joins TRBV18 and TRBJ2-3, with D maybe TRBD2 (6 bases). The CDR3 runs 16 residues. V lost 4 bases and J 6 bases, leaving 20 bases between the germline ends. Germline CDR1 and CDR2: KGHSH and LQKENI. CDR3 loop: CASSHSSGTAGDTQYF. The DNA for the CDR3 is TGTGCCAGCTCACATTCAAGCGGTACTGCGGGGGATACGCAGTATTTT.

About this clone: A read error may account for a junction end that differs from germline. The chain joins TRBV7-7 to TRBJ2-3; 8 bases are a match to TRBD1. Germline loops: CDR1 SSHAT, CDR2 FNYEAQ (reference sequence). There are 17 residues in the CDR3. CDR3 protein: CASSLAPTDRASDTQYF. The CDR3 DNA follows: TGTGCTAGCAGCTTAGCGCCGACGGACAGGGCCTCAGATACGCAGTATTTT.

This clone was found a few times. This sequence joins TRBV30 and TRBJ2-7, with 8 bases aligning to TRBD1. The V gene end was trimmed by 4 bases and the J gene end by 2 bases; junction bases not matched to a gene: 4. The CDR3 loop spans 13 amino acids. CDR1 and CDR2 (germline): GTSNPN, SVGIG (reference sequence). The CDR3 here is CAWNRGAAYEQYF. DNA for the CDR3: TGTGCCTGGAACAGGGGGGCTGCCTACGAGCAGTACTTC.

This clone appeared a single time. The same CDR3 also results from other DNA sequences found in this sample. V is TRBV9 and J is TRBJ1-1; 10 bases are shared with TRBD1. The CDR3 runs to 14 residues. CDR1 is SGDLS and CDR2 is YYNGEE in the germline V gene. V was clipped by 0 bases and J by 5 bases; unmatched bases: 1. DNA for the CDR3: TGTGCCAGCAGCGTAGGGGACAGGGGAACTGAAGCTTTCTTT. Protein sequence: CASSVGDRGTEAFF.

The chain is built from TRBV6-5 and TRBJ2-5, with D maybe TRBD1 (5 bases). In germline, CDR1 is MNHEY, CDR2 SVGAGI. The CDR3 runs to 14 residues. V was shortened by 2 bases and J by 5 bases, with 12 bases between the two germline ends. CDR3 sequence: CASSYRLGRETQYF. The CDR3 bases are TGTGCCAGCAGTTACCGGCTGGGGCGGGAGACCCAGTACTTC.

This rearrangement joins TRBV6-2 or TRBV6-3 to TRBJ2-3; TRBD1 or TRBD2 may be the D gene (6 bases each). The V end lost 0 bases, the J end lost 4 bases, and 26 bases lay between the germline ends. CDR3 size: 20 residues. In germline, CDR1 is MNHEY, CDR2 SVGEGT. The CDR3 is CASSYSTALGGGGVADTQYF. The CDR3 DNA is TGTGCCAGCAGTTACTCGACAGCACTAGGAGGGGGTGGTGTGGCAGATACGCAGTATTTT.

A single count supports this clone. The rearrangement uses TRBV9 and TRBJ2-1; 11 positions match TRBD1. The CDR3 has 15 amino acids. The germline gives CDR1 SGDLS, CDR2 YYNGEE. V lost 0 bases, J lost 7 bases, and 3 bases stayed unmatched. The CDR3 bases are TGTGCCAGCAGCGTAGCGGGACAGGGGGTGAATGAGCAGTTCTTC. It yields the protein CASSVAGQGVNEQFF. The variable domain in full, with the rest retrieved from reference TRBV9 and TRBJ2-1, is DSGVTQTPKHLITATGQRVTLRCSPRSGDLSVYWYQQSLDQGLQFLIQYYNGEERAKGNILERFSAQQFPDLHSELNLSSLELGDSALYFCASSVAGQGVNEQFFGPGTRLTVL.

The CDR3 DNA reads TGTGCCACCAGCAGAGATCGGGGACCTGCTGAAAAACTGTTTTTT. This translates into CATSRDRGPAEKLFF. V is TRBV15 and J is TRBJ1-4, with a weak D call TRBD1 (5 bases). The germline CDR1 and CDR2 sequences are LNHNV and YYDKDF (reference sequence). V was trimmed by 0 bases and J by 7 bases, leaving 12 bases between them. The CDR3 sequence is 15 residues long.

The chain combines TRBV6-6 with TRBJ1-1; a weak D match, TRBD1 (5 bases). The CDR3 is 13 residues long. V lost 5 bases and J 0 bases, leaving 7 bases between the germline ends. The V gene's germline CDR1 is MNHNY and CDR2 SVGAGI (reference sequence). The CDR3 here is CASSLGLNTEAFF. CDR3 nucleotides: TGTGCCAGCAGTCTGGGGCTGAACACTGAAGCTTTCTTT.

In DNA, the CDR3 is TGCGCCAGCAGCTTGGTCGAGACGGATAACTATGGCTACACCTTC. This gives the protein CASSLVETDNYGYTF. The genes are TRBV5-1 and TRBJ1-2; D call uncertain. Per the germline V gene, CDR1 is SGHRS and CDR2 is YFSETQ. Trimming removed 0 bases from V and 1 base from J, with 10 bases in between. The CDR3 has 15 residues. The variable domain in full, with the rest retrieved from reference TRBV5-1 and TRBJ1-2, is KAGVTQTPRYLIKTRGQQVTLSCSPISGHRSVSWYQQTPGQGLQFLFEYFSETQRNKGNFPGRFSGRQFSNSRSEMNVSTLELGDSALYLCASSLVETDNYGYTFGSGTRLTVV.

This clone showed up just once. The chain recombines TRBV6-2 or TRBV6-3 with TRBJ1-2; a possible D gene is TRBD1 (6 bases). The germline V and J ends were trimmed by 0 bases and 4 bases, with 12 bases remaining between them. The CDR3 sequence is 15 residues long. CDR1 is MNHEY and CDR2 is SVGEGT in the germline V gene. CDR3 sequence reads: CASSYSLGGPYGYTF. The CDR3 DNA reads TGTGCCAGCAGTTACTCTCTCGGGGGGCCCTATGGCTACACCTTC.

This clone was picked up one time. The chain is built from TRBV4-1 and TRBJ1-6; D is unclear. Trimming pared 5 bases from V and 8 bases from J, leaving 16 bases between. Germline V gives CDR1 MGHRA, CDR2 YSYEKL. The CDR3 sequence is 15 residues long. CDR3 protein: CASSWQRTLDSPLHF. For the CDR3, the DNA is TGCGCCAGCAGCTGGCAGCGAACGCTAGATTCACCCCTCCACTTT.

This rearrangement joins TRBV18 to TRBJ1-2; D is unresolved. CDR3 length equals 11 residues. V was cut by 4 bases and J by 5 bases, with 5 bases left in between. Per the germline V gene, CDR1 is KGHSH and CDR2 is LQKENI. CDR3 DNA sequence: TGTGCCAGCTCACGTAGTTATGGCTACACCTTC. This translates into CASSRSYGYTF.

In DNA form, the CDR3 reads TGTGCCAGTACTCTAACCAGGGCAACTAATGAAAAACTGTTTTTT. Its translation is CASTLTRATNEKLFF. The rearrangement joins TRBV6-5 to TRBJ1-4; possible D gene TRBD1, 5 bases. CDR3 length equals 15 residues. Germline V lookup: CDR1 MNHEY, CDR2 SVGAGI. Trimming removed 9 bases from V and 0 bases from J, with 14 bases in between.

This clone was counted a few times. The chain couples TRBV11-2 to TRBJ1-2; D not resolved. The CDR3 totals 17 residues. Germline CDR1 SGHAT, CDR2 FQNNGV. V was trimmed by 1 base and J by 6 bases, leaving 21 bases between them. As DNA, the CDR3 is TGTGCCAGCAGCTTAGGAGGAAGGGTCCGCTATCGGGATGGCTACACCTTC. Protein sequence: CASSLGGRVRYRDGYTF.

The chain links TRBV9 to TRBJ2-2, with a possible D match to TRBD1 (5 bases). Germline-derived CDR1 and CDR2 are SGDLS and YYNGEE. Trimming removed 4 bases at V and 5 bases at J, with 18 bases between. The CDR3 length is 16 residues. The CDR3 reads CASSSRVAGATGELFF. The CDR3 DNA is TGTGCCAGCAGCTCCCGGGTGGCTGGGGCAACCGGGGAGCTGTTTTTT.

The chain recombines TRBV19 with TRBJ2-3; no reliable D call. This CDR3 comprises 16 residues. CDR1 LNHDA and CDR2 SQIVND come from the germline V gene (reference sequence). V lost 3 bases, J lost 6 bases, and 19 bases lay in between. The CDR3 DNA follows: TGTGCCAGTAGTATTGGGTCGCTGGGCCCCCGGGATACGCAGTATTTT. Its translation: CASSIGSLGPRDTQYF.